The 20 T cell receptor beta chains given below trace back to one sample, sequenced in a study of cytomegalovirus exposure and HLA in healthy donors. The study ran its PCR with 60 Vbeta and 13 Jbeta primers. The protocol was immunoSEQ multiplex PCR, while the TCRdb copy is restricted to in-frame clones and leaves out a portion. The data contain some 190,000 clones, 80% to 90% of them seen just once; the ten biggest clones take up 2.4%. Sequenced: PBMCs. These TCRs come from a male donor in good health and CMV-seronegative.

The rearrangement uses TRBV14 and TRBJ2-3; 10 nucleotides line up with TRBD2. CDR3 length: 18 residues. Unmatched junction bases numbered 10, after V lost 0 bases and J lost 4 bases. CDR1 is SGHDN and CDR2 is FVKESK in the germline V gene. The CDR3 region has the DNA TGTGCCAGCAGCCAAGAAATCAGGGCTAGCGGGAGTCCAGATACGCAGTATTTT. This translates into CASSQEIRASGSPDTQYF. The full variable domain, in which reference TRBV14 and TRBJ2-3 provide the parts outside the CDR3, is EAGVTQFPSHSVIEKGQTVTLRCDPISGHDNLYWYRRVMGKEIKFLLHFVKESKQDESGMPNNRFLAERTGGTYSTLKVQPAELEDSGVYFCASSQEIRASGSPDTQYFGPGTRLTVL.

This clone showed up just a few times. V and J are TRBV6-5 and TRBJ1-2; the D is unclear. V lost 0 bases and J lost 6, with 8 bases in between. Germline CDR1 reads MNHEY; CDR2 reads SVGAGI. The CDR3 length is 13 residues. The CDR3 bases are TGTGCCAGCAGTTACTCTCGGGAAAATGGCTACACCTTC. Its protein product is CASSYSRENGYTF.

The CDR3 sequence is CASSTTSGRDNEQFF. The CDR3 DNA sequence: TGTGCCAGCAGCACGACTAGCGGGAGGGACAATGAGCAGTTCTTC. The rearrangement uses TRBV7-3 and TRBJ2-1; 14 bases match TRBD2. Germline V gives CDR1 SGHTA, CDR2 FQGTGA. V trimming: 5 bases; J trimming: 5 bases; junction bases outside the gene matches: 2. The CDR3 covers 15 residues.

V gene TRBV6-1 combines with J gene TRBJ2-1, with D maybe TRBD2 (5 bases). Germline lookup yields CDR1 MNHNS and CDR2 SASEGT. Trimming removed 3 bases at V and 5 bases at J, with 14 bases between. This CDR3 has 15 amino acids. CDR3 residues: CASSDTTRTHNEQFF. The CDR3 region has the DNA TGTGCCAGCAGTGACACAACTAGGACCCACAATGAGCAGTTCTTC.

A few counts support this clone. The V gene is TRBV29-1, the J gene TRBJ2-7; D gene unclear. The germline gives CDR1 SQVTM, CDR2 ANQGSEA. This CDR3 comprises 14 residues. V was shortened by 3 bases and J by 0 bases, with 12 bases between the two germline ends. Here the CDR3 reads CSVELRLSSYEQYF. The CDR3 nucleotides read TGCAGCGTTGAGTTGCGACTCAGCTCCTACGAGCAGTACTTC.

The chain combines TRBV6-5 with TRBJ1-2, with 8 bases that match TRBD1. This CDR3 contains 13 residues. Germline V CDR1 and CDR2: MNHEY, SVGAGI. V lost 4 bases, J lost 2 bases, and 0 bases stayed unmatched. As DNA, the CDR3 is TGTGCCAGCAGTTGGGACAGGAACTATGGCTACACCTTC. This translates into CASSWDRNYGYTF.

This chain joins TRBV6-6 and TRBJ1-5; D uncertain. CDR3 length equals 14 residues. V was shortened by 2 bases and J by 5 bases, with 10 bases between the two germline ends. CDR1 is MNHNY and CDR2 is SVGAGI in the germline V gene (reference sequence). The CDR3 DNA reads as TGTGCCAGCAGTTACATGGAGGGCGATCAGCCCCAGCATTTT. Its protein is CASSYMEGDQPQHF.

The chain joins TRBV5-6 to TRBJ2-3; 10 nucleotides agree with TRBD1. This CDR3 comprises 15 residues. Trimming removed 3 bases from V and 2 bases from J; junction bases left unmatched: 3. Germline V gives CDR1 SGHDT, CDR2 YYEEEE. In nucleotides, the CDR3 is TGTGCCAGCAGCTCAGGGACAGGGGACACAGATACGCAGTATTTT. Its translation: CASSSGTGDTDTQYF.

The V gene is TRBV5-1, the J gene TRBJ2-7; the match to TRBD1 covers 7 bases. Looked up from germline, CDR1 is SGHRS and CDR2 is YFSETQ. This CDR3 contains 15 residues. Trimming at V came to 0 bases and at J to 4 bases, leaving 7 bases not matched to a gene. The CDR3 nucleotides are TGCGCCAGCAGCTTGGGGTCAGGGGGAGTATACGAGCAGTACTTC. Translated: CASSLGSGGVYEQYF.

This clone was seen more than once but under ten times. The CDR3 sequence is CASSYSPRGENTEAFF. CDR3 DNA sequence: TGTGCCAGCAGTTACTCGCCCCGGGGGGAGAACACTGAAGCTTTCTTT. V gene TRBV6-5 combines with J gene TRBJ1-1, with D possibly TRBD1 on 5 matching bases. Germline lookup yields CDR1 MNHEY and CDR2 SVGAGI. Trimming removed 0 bases from V and 1 base from J, with 12 bases in between. CDR3 length: 16 amino acids.

V and J are TRBV6-1 and TRBJ1-5; TRBD1 might be the D (6 bases). Trimming removed 2 bases from V and 4 bases from J, with 6 bases in between. This CDR3 spans 13 amino acids. The V gene's germline CDR1 is MNHNS and CDR2 SASEGT. Here the CDR3 DNA reads TGTGCCAGCAGTGAACAGGGGAATCAGCCCCAGCATTTT. It yields the protein CASSEQGNQPQHF.

The chain couples TRBV6-6 to TRBJ2-7; possible D gene TRBD1, 6 bases. Germline lookup yields CDR1 MNHNY and CDR2 SVGAGI (reference sequence). V dropped 2 bases and J dropped 4 bases, with 12 bases sitting between them. The CDR3 consists of 14 residues. CDR3 sequence reads: CASSYRDRSYEQYF. As DNA, the CDR3 is TGTGCCAGCAGTTACCGCGACAGGTCGTACGAGCAGTACTTC.

The chain combines TRBV2 with TRBJ2-1, with 8 positions matching TRBD2. Germline V lookup: CDR1 SNHLY, CDR2 FYNNEI. This CDR3 spans 17 amino acids. The V segment lost 6 bases and the J segment 2 bases; nucleotides outside the gene matches: 12. This chain's CDR3 is CASRGQRSGTAYNEQFF. For the CDR3, the DNA is TGTGCCAGCAGGGGGCAGCGTAGCGGGACGGCCTACAATGAGCAGTTCTTC.

Regarding this clone: At one end, the junction sequence differs from germline, possibly due to a read error. The chain is built from TRBV5-1 and TRBJ1-2, with TRBD1 identical over 8 bases. Germline V CDR1 and CDR2: SGHRS, YFSETQ. CDR3 size: 14 residues. The CDR3: CASSLRTGIDGYPF. In nucleotides, the CDR3 is TGCGCCAGCAGCTTGAGGACAGGGATCGACGGCTACCCCTTC.

V gene TRBV5-1 combines with J gene TRBJ2-3; D remains ambiguous. This CDR3 is built from 14 residues. The germline gives CDR1 SGHRS, CDR2 YFSETQ. V lost 0 bases and J 2 bases, leaving 7 bases between the germline ends. The DNA for the CDR3 is TGCGCCAGCAGCTTGGGACTCCCCACAGATACGCAGTATTTT. It encodes CASSLGLPTDTQYF.

This clone came up a few times. The V and J genes are TRBV4-1 and TRBJ2-7, with 8 bases lining up with TRBD1. CDR1 and CDR2 (germline): MGHRA, YSYEKL. V shed 0 bases, J shed 6 bases, and the junction held 7 bases outside the gene matches. The CDR3 spans 15 residues. The CDR3 DNA is TGCGCCAGCAGCCAAGAAAAGACAGGGGTTCCCGAGCAGTACTTC. Amino acid sequence: CASSQEKTGVPEQYF.

The chain joins TRBV6-6 to TRBJ2-7, with 9 bases that match TRBD1. This CDR3 comprises 13 residues. The junction had 5 bases not matched to a gene; V was cut back by 5 bases and J by 6 bases. Germline CDR1 and CDR2: MNHNY and SVGAGI (reference sequence). CDR3 region: CASSVTGGCEQYF. CDR3 nucleotides: TGTGCCAGCAGTGTAACAGGGGGCTGCGAGCAGTACTTC.

The chain is built from TRBV7-2 and TRBJ1-1; TRBD1 matches 10 bases. CDR3 length: 18 amino acids. Per germline, CDR1 SGHTA and CDR2 FQGNSA. After removal of 7 bases from V and 0 bases from J, the junction contained 14 bases not matched to a gene. The CDR3 sequence is CASTTPGTGVGMNTEAFF. CDR3 DNA sequence: TGTGCCAGCACCACGCCCGGGACAGGGGTAGGGATGAACACTGAAGCTTTCTTT.

The chain joins TRBV28 to TRBJ2-2, with 7 bases aligning to TRBD2. Per the germline V gene, CDR1 is MDHEN and CDR2 is SYDVKM. V lost 6 bases to trimming and J lost 4 bases; unmatched junction nucleotides: 5. This CDR3 has 14 amino acids. The CDR3 sequence is CASRGGVGTGELFF. CDR3 sequence (DNA): TGTGCCAGCAGGGGGGGGGTAGGCACCGGGGAGCTGTTTTTT.

The rearrangement links TRBV5-1 to TRBJ1-6; D is ambiguous. The CDR3 length is 14 residues. The germline V and J ends were trimmed by 0 bases and 5 bases, with 6 bases remaining between them. From germline, CDR1 is SGHRS and CDR2 YFSETQ. The CDR3 DNA follows: TGCGCCAGCAGCTTGGGACAAGATAATTCACCCCTCCACTTT. Residues: CASSLGQDNSPLHF.